This T cell receptor beta chain was identified during a study of cytomegalovirus exposure and HLA in healthy donors. Nominally healthy donors provided the samples, though records likely missed some immune exposures. The study ran its PCR with 60 Vbeta and 13 Jbeta primers. Profiling relied on immunoSEQ multiplex PCR, and the TCRdb table lists in-frame clones only, not all of them. The repertoire holds more than 100,000 clones, with roughly 79% as singletons. V lost 0 bases, J lost 1 base, and 7 bases lay in between. This CDR3 is 14 amino acids long. Germline values: CDR1 MNHEY, CDR2 SVGAGI. V and J are TRBV6-5 and TRBJ2-7, with D unclear. Sequencing was carried out using PBMCs. This receptor was obtained from a male donor in good health and CMV-seronegative. The CDR3 nucleotides are TGTGCCAGCAGTTACTCGGCCATATCCTACGAGCAGTACTTC. It specifies CASSYSAISYEQYF.